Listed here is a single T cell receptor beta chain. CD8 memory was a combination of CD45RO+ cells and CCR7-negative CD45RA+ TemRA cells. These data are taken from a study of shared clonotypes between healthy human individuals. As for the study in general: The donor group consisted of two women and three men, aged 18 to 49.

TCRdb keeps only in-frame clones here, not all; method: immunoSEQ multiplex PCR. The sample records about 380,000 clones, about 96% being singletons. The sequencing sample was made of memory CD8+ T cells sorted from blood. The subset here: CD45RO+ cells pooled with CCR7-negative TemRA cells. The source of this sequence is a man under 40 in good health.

CDR3 sequence reads: CASSLAQRTSSYEQYF. DNA of the CDR3: TGTGCCAGCAGCTTAGCGCAGAGGACTAGCTCCTACGAGCAGTACTTC. The rearrangement uses TRBV7-9 and TRBJ2-7; 7 bases align to TRBD2. CDR1 is SEHNR and CDR2 is FQNEAQ in the germline V gene (reference sequence). The CDR3 extends over 16 amino acids. The trim removed 0 bases at V and 0 bases at J, leaving 5 bases unmatched.